This T cell receptor beta chain is from a study of blood T cells in healthy people across ages. Germline-derived CDR1 and CDR2 are SGHRS and YFSETQ. The CDR3 runs to 15 residues. The V end lost 0 bases, the J end lost 7 bases, and 15 bases lay between the germline ends. This clonotype was recorded once. Combining a sample-barcoded 5' primer with a J-beta primer mix, a second PCR ran for roughly 7 to 11 cycles. The template-switch adaptor was a 5' adaptor with 12 random nucleotides. It tagged each cDNA molecule. TCRdb used MiXCR to reprocess the 5' RACE reads, holding one entry per CDR3 protein. Found here are under 2,000,000 distinct CDR3 sequences, 40% to 55% of them singletons; the top ten hold more than 2%.

The origin of this receptor is a woman aged 40 to 50 in good health. The sample comprised blood. V and J are TRBV5-1 and TRBJ2-3; possible D gene TRBD1, 5 bases. The CDR3 DNA sequence: TGCGCCAGCAGCTTGGAAGGGGCACAGAGGAATACGCAGTATTTT. The encoded protein is CASSLEGAQRNTQYF.